The present TCR beta chain was sequenced within a study of T cells in Graves' hyperthyroidism and ophthalmopathy. In the study overall: Peripheral blood samples were taken at initial diagnosis, prior to any treatment.

The CDR3 length is 14 residues. The germline CDR1 and CDR2 sequences are SGDLS and YYNGEE. Trimming pared 3 bases from V and 8 bases from J, leaving 16 bases between. A lack of ophthalmopathy progression within 18 months defined stable Graves' hyperthyroidism. The sample holds many counts of this clonotype. The investigators amplified TCR beta CDR3 regions from RNA transcripts. HTBI primers drove first-round RT-PCR of the TCR CDR3. TCRdb re-called the multiplex PCR reads through MiXCR, storing one row per CDR3 protein. This table has roughly 350,000 distinct CDR3 sequences, approximately 14% appearing once.

Sample: blood. This rearrangement joins TRBV9 to TRBJ2-3, with no clear D. The sequence derives from a woman in her 30s with Graves' hyperthyroidism. CDR3 DNA sequence: TGTGCCAGCAGCGCGGCGGCGGCCGCCCCTACGCAGTATTTT. Its translation: CASSAAAAAPTQYF.